This T cell receptor beta chain stems from a study of T-cell reconstitution after alpha-beta-depleted transplantation in children. Unique molecular identifiers were incorporated into the prepared TCRbeta library. TCRdb re-called the PCR reads through MiXCR, storing one row per CDR3 protein. Here the sample spans roughly 400,000 distinct CDR3 sequences, over 40% being singletons. For this clonotype: What it binds is unknown.

V was clipped by 0 bases and J by 9 bases, with 7 bases between them. The CDR3 covers 12 residues. Germline CDR1 reads SGHKS; CDR2 reads YYEKEE (reference sequence). Study results and limitations: There were some patients whose high TCRbeta diversity at day 60 came from surviving recipient T cells and thymic progenitors. Reportedly, only several hundred clones from non-depleted graft cells drove alpha-beta T-cell counts at about two months. Newly produced T cells mostly accounted for T-cell counts and diversity one year post-transplant.

The sample here was PBMCs, taken before TCRalphabeta/CD19-depleted stem cell transplant. This sequence was found in a girl under 10 years old with aplastic anemia, due to receive a stem cell transplant. The chain joins TRBV5-5 to TRBJ2-1; D gene ambiguous. CDR3 DNA: TGTGCCAGCAGCTTGGATTGGGGTGAGCAGTTCTTC. Translated, it gives CASSLDWGEQFF.